This T cell receptor beta chain appears in the sequencing data of a study of T-cell reconstitution after alpha-beta-depleted transplantation in children. The CDR3 has 19 amino acids. V lost 0 bases, J lost 2 bases, and 9 bases stayed unmatched. Looked up from germline, CDR1 is MNHEY and CDR2 is SVGAGI. This clonotype turned up a few times. Library preparation (for TCRbeta) was performed with unique molecular identifiers. One entry per CDR3 protein results from TCRdb running MiXCR on the PCR reads. The sample lists some 490,000 distinct CDR3 sequences, under 15% occurring once. Specimen: PBMCs from the stem cell graft donor, collected from the stem cell graft. The clonotype originates from a human donor who donated a stem cell graft to a child with combined immunodeficiency. V is TRBV6-5 and J is TRBJ2-3; 12 bases match TRBD2. CDR3 DNA: TGTGCCAGCAGTTACTCCCTAGGCCTAGCGGGGGGGAACACAGATACGCAGTATTTT. Translating gives CASSYSLGLAGGNTDTQYF.